These 24 T cell receptor beta chains were sequenced from one sample in a study of blood T cells in healthy people across ages (dated by TCRdb to between 2014 and 2017). Library construction relied on 5' RACE. For sequencing, an Illumina HiSeq 2500 was employed. A second 7 to 11 cycle PCR used a sample-barcoded 5' primer and a J-beta primer mix. TCRdb itself trimmed the public reads at Q25 with fastp, ran MiXCR and retained productive beta chains. Entries are consolidated by CDR3 protein sequence, retaining the most common genes and DNA. The sample table lists approximately 490,000 distinct CDR3 sequences, under 30% of them with a count of one. The top ten constitute roughly 9.4% of the sample. These data also formed part of another study, on T cells of mothers and their children.

Specimen: blood. These receptors came from a boy under 18 in good health.

This rearrangement joins TRBV9 to TRBJ2-1; 13 positions match TRBD2. The germline V gene has CDR1 SGDLS and CDR2 YYNGEE. This CDR3 is 15 amino acids long. J lost 7 bases, V lost 3 bases, and 4 bases had no gene match. This CDR3 is CASSAGLAGRNEQFF. The DNA of the CDR3 is TGTGCCAGCAGCGCGGGACTAGCGGGGAGGAATGAGCAGTTCTTC.

This clonotype was recorded only once. The rearrangement joins TRBV6-5 to TRBJ2-3; D is undetermined. CDR1 is MNHEY, CDR2 SVGAGI, per germline. The CDR3 spans 16 residues. Trimming pared 0 bases from V and 0 bases from J, leaving 10 bases between. The CDR3 coding sequence is TGTGCCAGCAGTTACTCGGAGTGGCCTAGCACAGATACGCAGTATTTT. It is translated as CASSYSEWPSTDTQYF.

A few counts support this clonotype. The chain employs TRBV28 and TRBJ2-1; 9 bases map to TRBD1. This CDR3 spans 16 amino acids. Germline CDR1 MDHEN, CDR2 SYDVKM. Trimming removed 1 base from V and 2 bases from J; junction bases left unmatched: 3. CDR3 in amino acids: CASSLLGTGTYNEQFF. The CDR3 DNA is TGTGCCAGCAGTTTATTGGGGACAGGGACCTACAATGAGCAGTTCTTC. The complete variable domain, with remaining parts taken from reference TRBV28 and TRBJ2-1, reads DVKVTQSSRYLVKRTGEKVFLECVQDMDHENMFWYRQDPGLGLRLIYFSYDVKMKEKGDIPEGYSVSREKKERFSLILESASTNQTSMYLCASSLLGTGTYNEQFFGPGTRLTVL.

This clonotype was seen a handful of times. The gene calls are TRBV3-1 and TRBJ2-7; the match to TRBD2 covers 11 bases. CDR1 and CDR2 (germline): LGHDT, YNNKEL (reference sequence). This CDR3 spans 16 amino acids. V trimming: 4 bases; J trimming: 2 bases; junction bases outside the gene matches: 7. The CDR3 reads CASSPASGGLTYEQYF. The CDR3 coding sequence is TGTGCCAGCAGCCCAGCTAGCGGGGGGTTAACCTACGAGCAGTACTTC.

This clonotype occurred a few times. The chain carries TRBV29-1 and TRBJ2-2, with no clear D. Deletions cut 4 bases from V and 4 bases from J, with 7 bases between. The CDR3 contains 12 residues. Germline V gives CDR1 SQVTM, CDR2 ANQGSEA. This CDR3 reads CSVVSTTGELFF. DNA for the CDR3: TGCAGCGTTGTCTCGACCACCGGGGAGCTGTTTTTT.

This clonotype was recorded a few times. The chain recombines TRBV18 with TRBJ2-5; 7 bases line up with TRBD1. The DNA end lines up better with TRBJ2-7; the J call may be wrong. The CDR3 is made up of 16 amino acids. Germline V gene data show CDR1 as KGHSH and CDR2 as LQKENI. CDR3 DNA: TGTGCCAGCTCACGTGACAGGGCCGTAAGAACCTACGAGCAGTACTTC. Its protein product is CASSRDRAVRTYEQYF.

Here the CDR3 reads CASSLATGGYGYTF. CDR3 coding DNA: TGCGCCAGCAGCTTGGCCACAGGTGGCTATGGCTACACCTTC. This rearrangement joins TRBV5-1 to TRBJ1-2; D might be TRBD1 (5 bases). The germline V and J ends were trimmed by 0 bases and 4 bases, with 10 bases remaining between them. Germline CDR1 is SGHRS and CDR2 is YFSETQ. There are 14 residues in the CDR3.

The chain combines TRBV20-1 with TRBJ2-7, with D tentatively TRBD2 (6 bases). The germline CDR1 and CDR2 sequences are DFQATT and SNEGSKA (reference sequence). This CDR3 has 14 amino acids. Deletions cut 0 bases from V and 5 bases from J, with 14 bases between. CDR3 DNA sequence: TGCAGTGCTAGAGACAGGGAGGCTGGGAACGAGCAGTACTTC. This codes for CSARDREAGNEQYF.

This clonotype was detected a few times. This chain links TRBV25-1 with TRBJ2-5; D possibly corresponds to TRBD1 (6 bases). Germline-derived CDR1 and CDR2 are MGHDK and SYGVNS. The length of the CDR3 is 15 residues. The germline V and J ends were trimmed by 3 bases and 1 base, with 12 bases remaining between them. The CDR3 loop is CASSDLGTSQETQYF. The CDR3 bases are TGTGCCAGCAGTGACCTCGGGACATCCCAAGAGACCCAGTACTTC.

This clonotype was seen only a few times. The chain joins TRBV20-1 to TRBJ2-5, with 12 bases identical to TRBD2. This CDR3 is 17 amino acids long. The V segment lost 5 bases and the J segment 2 bases; nucleotides outside the gene matches: 12. From germline, CDR1 is DFQATT and CDR2 SNEGSKA (reference sequence). CDR3 nucleotides: TGCAGTGCTCCCGCGCTAGCGGGAGGGCCCCTACAAGAGACCCAGTACTTC. Protein product: CSAPALAGGPLQETQYF.

J is TRBJ2-1 and V is TRBV7-6; D perhaps matches TRBD1 (5 bases). The V gene lost 5 bases and the J gene lost 5 bases, with 19 bases spanning the gap. Germline V gene data show CDR1 as SGHVS and CDR2 as FNYEAQ. CDR3 length: 16 residues. The CDR3 coding sequence is TGTGCCAGCAGCAATAGGGCAGGGCTGGGAAACAATGAGCAGTTCTTC. This codes for CASSNRAGLGNNEQFF.

This clonotype was counted between two and nine times. The chain recombines TRBV6-6 with TRBJ2-5; tentatively, D is TRBD2 (6 bases). Germline assignment: CDR1 MNHNY and CDR2 SVGAGI (reference sequence). Between the trimmed V and J ends, which lost 0 bases and 5 bases, there was a span of 13 bases. The CDR3 extends over 15 amino acids. This chain's CDR3 is CASSYSTRRLETQYF. In DNA form, the CDR3 reads TGTGCCAGCAGTTACTCGACTAGACGATTGGAGACCCAGTACTTC.

The chain employs TRBV7-9 and TRBJ1-2, with D hard to call. The germline gives CDR1 SEHNR, CDR2 FQNEAQ (reference sequence). Trimming pared 3 bases from V and 0 bases from J, leaving 14 bases between. This CDR3 comprises 16 residues. The DNA for the CDR3 is TGTGCCAGCAGCTTGCCAAGGGCCTATACTAACTATGGCTACACCTTC. It is translated as CASSLPRAYTNYGYTF.

This clonotype was observed a few times. The rearrangement uses TRBV28 and TRBJ1-2; D gene unclear. The CDR3 is made up of 13 amino acids. Trimming cost V 2 bases and J 6 bases, with 10 bases left between them. Germline V gene data show CDR1 as MDHEN and CDR2 as SYDVKM. This CDR3 reads CASSLMGGNGYTF. In nucleotides, the CDR3 is TGTGCCAGCAGTTTAATGGGAGGGAATGGCTACACCTTC.

This chain links TRBV11-2 with TRBJ2-3; 7 nucleotides line up with TRBD2. There are 15 residues in the CDR3. J gave up 6 bases and V 1 base, and 7 bases lay outside the gene matches. In germline, CDR1 is SGHAT, CDR2 FQNNGV. The CDR3 nucleotides are TGTGCCAGCAGCTTAGGCGGGAGCGGGGCGGATACGCAGTATTTT. This codes for CASSLGGSGADTQYF.

This clonotype was observed a few times. V is TRBV20-1 and J is TRBJ2-3; unclear D gene. CDR1 is DFQATT and CDR2 is SNEGSKA in the germline V gene (reference sequence). V was clipped by 2 bases and J by 3 bases, with 6 bases between them. The CDR3 runs 12 residues. This CDR3 reads CSARLETDTQYF. The DNA of the CDR3 is TGCAGTGCTAGACTGGAGACAGATACGCAGTATTTT.

This clonotype was seen only a few times. The V and J genes are TRBV21-1 and TRBJ2-1. TRBV21-1 is listed as a pseudogene. This CDR3 has 17 amino acids. The CDR3 sequence: CASSKVGSGVPYNEQFF. CDR3 bases: TGTGCCAGCAGCAAAGTGGGCAGTGGCGTACCGTACAATGAGCAGTTCTTC.

This clonotype was counted a few times. The chain joins TRBV28 to TRBJ1-4; TRBD1 matches at 7 bases. V lost 3 bases, J lost 8 bases, and 12 bases stayed unmatched. CDR3 length equals 16 residues. CDR1 is MDHEN, CDR2 SYDVKM, per germline. The CDR3 bases are TGTGCCAGCAGTTTGTCCCCCCAGGGGGAAGGGGAAAAACTGTTTTTT. It specifies CASSLSPQGEGEKLFF.

A few counts support this clonotype. The rearrangement uses TRBV7-3 and TRBJ2-7, with TRBD2 identical over 7 bases. Germline V CDR1 and CDR2: SGHTA, FQGTGA. The V segment lost 5 bases and the J segment 3 bases; nucleotides outside the gene matches: 19. The CDR3 sequence is 18 residues long. The CDR3 DNA follows: TGTGCCAGCAGCCTCGGGCCGTTCCGGGGGGACGTTGGCTACGAGCAGTACTTC. It is translated as CASSLGPFRGDVGYEQYF.

This clonotype occurred many times. The chain joins TRBV9 to TRBJ1-1; 9 nucleotides line up with TRBD1. Germline trimming cut 4 bases from V and 8 bases from J; bases unmatched to any gene: 6. This CDR3 has 13 amino acids. The germline V gene has CDR1 SGDLS and CDR2 YYNGEE. The CDR3 DNA is TGTGCCAGCAGCTTCCCGGGACAGGGAGAAGCTTTCTTT. This sequence encodes CASSFPGQGEAFF.

The chain couples TRBV7-9 to TRBJ2-3, with 10 bases matching TRBD2. V was clipped by 6 bases and J by 2 bases; unmatched bases: 5. CDR3 size: 15 residues. Germline lookup yields CDR1 SEHNR and CDR2 FQNEAQ (reference sequence). CDR3 in amino acids: CASRPGLAPTDTQYF. DNA for the CDR3: TGTGCCAGCAGGCCGGGACTAGCGCCCACAGATACGCAGTATTTT.

The chain has TRBV7-2 and TRBJ2-3; D is undetermined. The CDR3 is made up of 14 amino acids. Germline V gene lookup returns CDR1 SGHTA and CDR2 FQGNSA. V lost 1 base and J 2 bases, leaving 7 bases between the germline ends. CDR3 coding DNA: TGTGCCAGCAGCTTAGGTGGTGTCACAGATACGCAGTATTTT. Protein sequence: CASSLGGVTDTQYF.

V usage is TRBV14 and J usage is TRBJ2-1, with D possibly being TRBD2 (7 bases). Judging by the DNA end, TRBJ2-5 fits better; the J call may be wrong. The CDR3 extends over 15 amino acids. The germline gives CDR1 SGHDN, CDR2 FVKESK. The CDR3 DNA reads TGTGCCAGCAGCCAAGACTTGCGGGGGCCTCAGACCCAGTACTTC. Its translation is CASSQDLRGPQTQYF.

This clonotype has only a few counts. This sequence joins TRBV6-2 or TRBV6-3 and TRBJ2-5; maybe TRBD1 (5 bases). In germline, CDR1 is MNHEY, CDR2 SVGEGT. CDR3 length: 14 amino acids. Trimming cost V 6 bases and J 4 bases, with 15 bases left between them. CDR3 residues: CASSRENRRETQYF. For the CDR3, the DNA is TGTGCCAGCAGCAGAGAAAACAGGAGAGAGACCCAGTACTTC.